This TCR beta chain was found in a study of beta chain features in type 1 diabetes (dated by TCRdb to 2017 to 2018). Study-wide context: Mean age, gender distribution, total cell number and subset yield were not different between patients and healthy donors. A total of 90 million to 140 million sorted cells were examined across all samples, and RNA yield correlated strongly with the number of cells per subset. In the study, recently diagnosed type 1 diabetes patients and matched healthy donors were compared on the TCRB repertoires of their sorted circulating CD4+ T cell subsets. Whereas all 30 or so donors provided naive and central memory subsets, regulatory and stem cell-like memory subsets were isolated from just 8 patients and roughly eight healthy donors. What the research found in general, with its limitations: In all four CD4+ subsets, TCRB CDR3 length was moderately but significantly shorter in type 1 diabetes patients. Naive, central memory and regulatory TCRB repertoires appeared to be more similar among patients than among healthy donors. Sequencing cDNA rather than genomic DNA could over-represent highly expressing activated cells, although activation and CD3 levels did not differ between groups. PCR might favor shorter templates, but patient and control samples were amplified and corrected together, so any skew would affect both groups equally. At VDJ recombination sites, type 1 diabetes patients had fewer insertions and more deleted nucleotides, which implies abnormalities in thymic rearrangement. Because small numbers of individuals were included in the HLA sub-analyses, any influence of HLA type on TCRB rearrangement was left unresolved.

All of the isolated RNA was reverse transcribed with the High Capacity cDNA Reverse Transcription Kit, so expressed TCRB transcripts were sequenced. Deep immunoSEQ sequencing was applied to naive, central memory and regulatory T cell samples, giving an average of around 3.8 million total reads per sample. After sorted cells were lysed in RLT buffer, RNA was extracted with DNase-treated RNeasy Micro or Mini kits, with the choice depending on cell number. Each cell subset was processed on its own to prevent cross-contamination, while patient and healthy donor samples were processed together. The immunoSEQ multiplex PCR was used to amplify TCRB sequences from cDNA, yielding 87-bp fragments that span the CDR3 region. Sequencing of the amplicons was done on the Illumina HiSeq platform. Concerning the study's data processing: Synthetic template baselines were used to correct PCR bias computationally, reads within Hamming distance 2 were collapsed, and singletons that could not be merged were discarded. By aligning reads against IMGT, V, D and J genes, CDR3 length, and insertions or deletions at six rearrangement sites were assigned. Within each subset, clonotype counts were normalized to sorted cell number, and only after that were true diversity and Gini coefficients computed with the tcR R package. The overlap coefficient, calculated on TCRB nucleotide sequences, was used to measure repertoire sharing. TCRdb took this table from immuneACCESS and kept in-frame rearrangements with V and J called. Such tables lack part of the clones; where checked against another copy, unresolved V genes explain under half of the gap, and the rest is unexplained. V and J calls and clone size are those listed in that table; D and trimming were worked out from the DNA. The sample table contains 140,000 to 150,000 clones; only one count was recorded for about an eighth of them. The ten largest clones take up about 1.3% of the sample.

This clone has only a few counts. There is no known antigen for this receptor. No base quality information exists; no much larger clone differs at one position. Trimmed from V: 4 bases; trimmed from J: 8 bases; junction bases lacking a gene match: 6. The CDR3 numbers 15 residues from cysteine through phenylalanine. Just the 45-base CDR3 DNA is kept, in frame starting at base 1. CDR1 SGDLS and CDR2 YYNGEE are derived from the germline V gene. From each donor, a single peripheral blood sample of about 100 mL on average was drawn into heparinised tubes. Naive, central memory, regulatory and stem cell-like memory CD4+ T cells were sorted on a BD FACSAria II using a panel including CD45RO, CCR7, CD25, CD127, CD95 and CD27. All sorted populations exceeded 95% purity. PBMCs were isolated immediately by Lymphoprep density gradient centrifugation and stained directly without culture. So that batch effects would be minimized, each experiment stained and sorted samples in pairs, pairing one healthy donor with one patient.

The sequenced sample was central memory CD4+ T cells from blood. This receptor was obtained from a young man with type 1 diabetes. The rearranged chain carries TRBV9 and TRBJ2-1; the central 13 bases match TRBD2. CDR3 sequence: CASSPGTSGVYEQFF. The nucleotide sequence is TGTGCCAGCAGCCCCGGGACTAGCGGGGTCTATGAGCAGTTCTTC.